This T cell receptor beta chain was documented in a study of neurological immune-mediated disorders. Whole-study findings and limits: Multiple sclerosis was found to have the least TCR clonal expansion, below healthy controls, and HTLV-1-associated myelopathy the most.

The CDR3 spans 15 residues. Trimming took 6 bases from V and 6 from J; bases not matched to a gene: 13. This sample's time point: technical triplicate 1. The study built unsorted libraries from 2 million PBMCs kept at -80 C. This clonotype was detected ten times or more. Its matching antigen is unknown. TCRdb used MiXCR to reprocess the 5' RACE reads, holding one entry per CDR3 protein. The sample has 40,000 or so distinct CDR3 sequences; around 10% are singletons. This chain joins TRBV12-3 or TRBV12-4 and TRBJ1-2, with TRBD1 matching over 7 bases. The sample consisted of PBMCs. The source of this sequence is a man in his sixties with HTLV-1-associated myelopathy (HAM/TSP). The CDR3 DNA sequence: TGTGCCAGCAGCCGCTATGACAGGGATAGGAATGGCTACACCTTC. Protein: CASSRYDRDRNGYTF.